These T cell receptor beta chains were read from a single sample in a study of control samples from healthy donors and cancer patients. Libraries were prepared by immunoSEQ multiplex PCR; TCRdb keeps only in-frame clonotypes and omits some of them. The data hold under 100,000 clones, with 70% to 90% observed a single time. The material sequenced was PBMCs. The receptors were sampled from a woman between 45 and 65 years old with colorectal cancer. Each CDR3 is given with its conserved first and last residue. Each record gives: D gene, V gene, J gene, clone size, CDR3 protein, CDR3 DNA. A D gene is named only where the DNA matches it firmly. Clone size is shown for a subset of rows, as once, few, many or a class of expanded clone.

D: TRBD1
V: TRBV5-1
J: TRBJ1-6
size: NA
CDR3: CASSLGHGTDNSPLHF
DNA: TGCGCCAGCAGCTTGGGGCATGGGACAGATAATTCACCCCTCCACTTT

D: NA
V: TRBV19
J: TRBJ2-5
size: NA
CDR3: CASKSLYQETQYF
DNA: TGTGCCAGTAAGAGCCTGTACCAAGAGACCCAGTACTTC

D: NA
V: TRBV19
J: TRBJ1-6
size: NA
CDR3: CASMDRSIYNSPLHF
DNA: TGTGCCAGTATGGACAGATCGATCTATAATTCACCCCTCCACTTT

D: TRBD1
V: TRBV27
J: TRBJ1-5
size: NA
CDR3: CASSPTDRVYQPQHF
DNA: TGTGCCAGCAGCCCCACCGACAGGGTGTATCAGCCCCAGCATTTT

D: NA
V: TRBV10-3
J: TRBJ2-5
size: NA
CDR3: CAISESGWTQYF
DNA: TGTGCCATCAGTGAGTCGGGGTGGACCCAGTACTTC

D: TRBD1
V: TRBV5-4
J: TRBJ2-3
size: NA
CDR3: CASSMQGEDTQYF
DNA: TGTGCCAGCAGCATGCAGGGGGAAGATACGCAGTATTTT

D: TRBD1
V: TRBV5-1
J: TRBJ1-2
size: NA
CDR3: CASSGGQGSGYTF
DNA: TGCGCCAGCAGCGGGGGACAGGGGTCTGGCTACACCTTC

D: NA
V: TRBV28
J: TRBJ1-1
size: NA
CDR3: CASSGGRRFGTEAFF
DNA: TGTGCCAGCAGTGGGGGACGGAGATTCGGCACTGAAGCTTTCTTT

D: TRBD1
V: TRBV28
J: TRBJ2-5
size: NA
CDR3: CASSPDRARRETQYF
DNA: TGTGCCAGCAGTCCAGACAGGGCACGACGCGAGACCCAGTACTTC

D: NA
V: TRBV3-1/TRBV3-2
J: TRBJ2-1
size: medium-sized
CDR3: CASSGEPYNEQFF
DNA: TGTGCCAGCAGCGGAGAGCCCTACAATGAGCAGTTCTTC

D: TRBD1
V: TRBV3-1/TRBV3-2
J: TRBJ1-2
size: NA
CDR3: CASSQHDRGLGYTF
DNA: TGTGCCAGCAGCCAACACGACAGGGGGCTAGGCTACACCTTC

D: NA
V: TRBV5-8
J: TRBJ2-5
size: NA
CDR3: CASSLWGRLEETQYF
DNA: TGTGCCAGCAGCTTGTGGGGGCGCTTGGAAGAGACCCAGTACTTC

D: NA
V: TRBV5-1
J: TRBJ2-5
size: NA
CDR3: CASSSQHQETQYF
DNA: TGCGCCAGCAGCTCCCAACACCAAGAGACCCAGTACTTC

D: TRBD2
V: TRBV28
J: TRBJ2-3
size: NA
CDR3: CASSSRVLLAGGVSDTQYF
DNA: TGTGCCAGCAGTTCGCGAGTGCTACTAGCGGGGGGGGTGTCAGATACGCAGTATTTT

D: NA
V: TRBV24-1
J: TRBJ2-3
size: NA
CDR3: CATSDFTAGDTQYF
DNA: TGTGCCACCAGTGATTTTACAGCAGGAGATACGCAGTATTTT

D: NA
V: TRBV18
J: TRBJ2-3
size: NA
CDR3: CASSPLPKGFTDTQYF
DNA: TGTGCCAGCTCACCACTACCTAAAGGGTTCACAGATACGCAGTATTTT

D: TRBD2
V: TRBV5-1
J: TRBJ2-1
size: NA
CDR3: CASSLGAGGAYKREFF
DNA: TGCGCCAGCAGCTTGGGTGCGGGGGGCGCATATAAGCGAGAGTTCTTC

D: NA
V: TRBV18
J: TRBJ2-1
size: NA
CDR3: CASSPVGASYNEQFF
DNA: TGTGCCAGCTCACCGGTAGGGGCTTCATACAATGAGCAGTTCTTC

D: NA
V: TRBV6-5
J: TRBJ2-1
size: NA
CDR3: CASRRDEGFNEQFF
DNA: TGTGCCAGCAGGAGGGACGAAGGGTTCAATGAGCAGTTCTTC

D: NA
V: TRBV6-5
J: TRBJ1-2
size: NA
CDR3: CASRQPGENYGYTF
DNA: TGTGCCAGCAGACAACCTGGGGAGAACTATGGCTACACCTTC

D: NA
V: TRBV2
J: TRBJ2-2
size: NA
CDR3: CASSAQGLNTGELFF
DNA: TGTGCCAGCAGCGCTCAGGGATTGAACACCGGGGAGCTGTTTTTT

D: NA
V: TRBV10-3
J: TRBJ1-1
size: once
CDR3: CAISDTTGANTEAFF
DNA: TGTGCCATCAGTGATACGACAGGAGCGAACACTGAAGCTTTCTTT

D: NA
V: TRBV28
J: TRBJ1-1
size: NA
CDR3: CASSSGTPNTEAFF
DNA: TGTGCCAGCAGTTCCGGGACACCGAACACTGAAGCTTTCTTT

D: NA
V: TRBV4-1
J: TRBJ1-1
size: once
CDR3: CASSQGSGIPGAFF
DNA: TGCGCCAGCAGCCAAGGCAGTGGTATTCCCGGAGCTTTCTTT

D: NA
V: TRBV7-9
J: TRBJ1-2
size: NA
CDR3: CASSLFSVNAYGYTF
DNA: TGTGCCAGCAGCTTATTCTCTGTGAATGCCTATGGCTACACCTTC

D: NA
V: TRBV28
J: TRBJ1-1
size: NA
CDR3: CALRSGPEAFF
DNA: TGTGCCCTAAGATCGGGTCCTGAAGCTTTCTTT

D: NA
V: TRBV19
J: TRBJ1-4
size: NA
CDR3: CASSPPDRATNEKLFF
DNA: TGTGCCAGTAGTCCCCCGGACCGTGCAACTAATGAAAAACTGTTTTTT

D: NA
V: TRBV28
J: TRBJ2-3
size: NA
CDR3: CASINWGRNTDTQYF
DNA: TGTGCCAGCATTAACTGGGGACGGAACACAGATACGCAGTATTTT

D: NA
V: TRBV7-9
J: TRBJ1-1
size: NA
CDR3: CASSPGALMNTEAFF
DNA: TGTGCCAGCAGCCCCGGGGCCCTTATGAACACTGAAGCTTTCTTT

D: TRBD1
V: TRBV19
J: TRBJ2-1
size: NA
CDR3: CASSNTGGKYNEQFF
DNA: TGTGCCAGTAGTAACACAGGGGGTAAATACAATGAGCAGTTCTTC

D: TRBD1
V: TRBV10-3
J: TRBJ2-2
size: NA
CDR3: CAINYRGPNTGELFF
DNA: TGTGCCATCAACTACAGGGGGCCAAACACCGGGGAGCTGTTTTTT

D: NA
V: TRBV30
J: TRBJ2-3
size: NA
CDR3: CASEPQLDTQYF
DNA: TGTGCCTCCGAGCCTCAGTTAGATACGCAGTATTTT

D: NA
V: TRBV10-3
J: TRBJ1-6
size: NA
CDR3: CAISETGWEGNSPLHF
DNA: TGTGCCATCAGTGAAACAGGTTGGGAGGGTAATTCACCCCTCCACTTT

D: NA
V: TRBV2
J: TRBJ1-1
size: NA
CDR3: CASSERGAGTEAFF
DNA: TGTGCCAGCAGTGAGAGGGGGGCGGGGACTGAAGCTTTCTTT

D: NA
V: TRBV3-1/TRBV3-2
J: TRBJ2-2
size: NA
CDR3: CASSQVRQTGELFF
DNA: TGTGCCAGCAGCCAAGTCCGGCAGACCGGGGAGCTGTTTTTT

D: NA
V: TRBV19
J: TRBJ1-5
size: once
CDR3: CASSSPGNSNQPQHF
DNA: TGTGCCAGTAGTAGCCCAGGGAATAGCAATCAGCCCCAGCATTTT

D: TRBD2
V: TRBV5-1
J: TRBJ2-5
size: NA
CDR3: CASSQGTSGGKETQYF
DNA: TGCGCCAGCAGCCAGGGGACTAGCGGGGGCAAAGAGACCCAGTACTTC

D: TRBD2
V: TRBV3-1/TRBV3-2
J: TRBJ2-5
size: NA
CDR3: CASSQLAGPVETQYF
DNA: TGTGCCAGCAGCCAACTAGCGGGGCCGGTAGAGACCCAGTACTTC

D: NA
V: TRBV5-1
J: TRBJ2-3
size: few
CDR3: CASSLGEVTDTQYF
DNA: TGCGCCAGCAGCTTGGGGGAAGTCACAGATACGCAGTATTTT

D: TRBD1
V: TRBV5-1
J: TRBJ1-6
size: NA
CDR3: CASSLWDRNNSPLHF
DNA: TGCGCCAGCAGCCTCTGGGACAGGAATAATTCACCCCTCCACTTT

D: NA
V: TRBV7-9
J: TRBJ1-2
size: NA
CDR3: CASSLAPDSNYGYTF
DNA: TGTGCCAGCAGCTTAGCTCCGGACAGTAACTATGGCTACACCTTC

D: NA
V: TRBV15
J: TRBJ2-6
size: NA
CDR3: CATSRDRRGRGRLSSGANVLTF
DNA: TGTGCCACCAGCAGAGATCGTCGGGGACGGGGGAGACTAAGCTCTGGGGCCAACGTCCTGACTTTC

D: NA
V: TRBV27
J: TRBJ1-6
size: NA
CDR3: CASSRAGEGSYNSPLHF
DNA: TGTGCCAGCAGCCGCGCCGGGGAAGGCTCCTATAATTCACCCCTCCACTTT

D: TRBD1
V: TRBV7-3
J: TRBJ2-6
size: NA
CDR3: CASSTDRESRVLTF
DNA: TGTGCCAGCAGCACGGACAGGGAGAGCCGCGTCCTGACTTTC

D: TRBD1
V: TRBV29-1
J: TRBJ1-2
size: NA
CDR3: CSGYRGENYGYTF
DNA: TGCAGCGGTTACAGGGGGGAAAACTATGGCTACACCTTC

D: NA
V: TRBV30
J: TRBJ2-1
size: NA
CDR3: CAWSGVRDNEQFF
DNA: TGTGCCTGGAGTGGCGTTAGGGACAATGAGCAGTTCTTC

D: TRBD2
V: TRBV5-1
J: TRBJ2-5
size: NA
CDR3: CASSLGSGGTQETQYF
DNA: TGCGCCAGCAGCTTGGGTAGCGGGGGCACTCAAGAGACCCAGTACTTC

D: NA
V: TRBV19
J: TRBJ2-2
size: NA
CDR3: CASSIGLNTGELFF
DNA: TGTGCCAGTAGTATCGGGTTAAACACCGGGGAGCTGTTTTTT

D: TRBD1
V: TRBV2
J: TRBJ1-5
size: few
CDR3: CASSDRDSNQPQHF
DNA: TGTGCCAGCAGTGACCGGGACAGTAATCAGCCCCAGCATTTT

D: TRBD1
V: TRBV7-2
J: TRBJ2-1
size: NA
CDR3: CASSPDRGTFNEQFF
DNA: TGTGCCAGCAGCCCCGACAGGGGGACATTCAATGAGCAGTTCTTC

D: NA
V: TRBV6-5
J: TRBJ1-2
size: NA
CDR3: CASSQQGNYYGYTF
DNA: TGTGCCAGCAGCCAACAGGGAAACTACTATGGCTACACCTTC

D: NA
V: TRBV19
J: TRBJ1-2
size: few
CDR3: CASSIFDYGYTF
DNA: TGTGCCAGTAGTATTTTTGACTATGGCTACACCTTC

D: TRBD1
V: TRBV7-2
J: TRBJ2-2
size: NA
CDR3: CASSPGQGAIGTGELFF
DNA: TGTGCCAGCAGCCCGGGACAGGGGGCTATTGGGACCGGGGAGCTGTTTTTT